Presented here are 20 T cell receptor beta chains from one specimen sequenced in a study of blood T cells in healthy people across ages. PCR was performed a second time for about 7 to 12 cycles using a sample-barcoded 5' primer and a J-beta primer mix. MiXCR, applied by TCRdb to the 5' RACE reads, yields one record per CDR3 protein. Of fewer than 2 million distinct CDR3 sequences listed, about 39% are singletons. The sample was blood. Receptor source: a human donor in good health.

The chain is built from TRBV6-2 or TRBV6-3 and TRBJ1-5; unclear D gene. Trimming left V 2 bases short and J 7 bases short, with 6 bases between. Germline V CDR1 and CDR2: MNHEY, SVGEGT. The CDR3 contains 12 residues. In DNA form, the CDR3 reads TGTGCCAGCAGTTACCCGAGCCAGCCCCAGCATTTT. It yields the protein CASSYPSQPQHF.

The genes are TRBV7-8 and TRBJ1-5, with D tentatively TRBD1 (5 bases). Germline V CDR1 and CDR2: SGHVS, FQNEAQ. V was shortened by 2 bases and J by 7 bases, with 18 bases between the two germline ends. The CDR3 length is 16 residues. The CDR3 sequence: CASSLFEWSEGQPQHF. The CDR3 DNA reads TGTGCCAGCAGCTTATTCGAGTGGAGCGAGGGGCAGCCCCAGCATTTT.

The chain is built from TRBV20-1 and TRBJ2-3; tentatively, D is TRBD1 (5 bases). The ends were cut back, 2 bases at V and 3 bases at J, with 9 bases in the middle. Germline V gene sequence: CDR1 DFQATT, CDR2 SNEGSKA (reference sequence). There are 13 residues in the CDR3. CDR3 amino acids: CSARSTGTDTQYF. CDR3 coding DNA: TGCAGTGCTAGATCCACAGGAACAGATACGCAGTATTTT.

V usage is TRBV29-1 and J usage is TRBJ2-7; maybe TRBD2 (5 bases). The ends were cut back, 4 bases at V and 4 bases at J, with 11 bases in the middle. This CDR3 contains 12 residues. Germline loops: CDR1 SQVTM, CDR2 ANQGSEA. This chain's CDR3 is CSVGGSGYEQYF. The DNA of the CDR3 is TGCAGCGTTGGAGGATCGGGGTACGAGCAGTACTTC.

The V call is TRBV7-2, the J call TRBJ1-2; no definite D call. In germline, CDR1 is SGHTA, CDR2 FQGNSA. This CDR3 is built from 14 residues. Trimming pared 5 bases from V and 5 bases from J, leaving 15 bases between. CDR3 protein: CASSLGVEEYGYTF. For the CDR3, the DNA is TGTGCCAGCAGCCTTGGGGTAGAGGAATATGGCTACACCTTC. Looking up the rest from reference TRBV7-2 and TRBJ1-2 gives the full variable domain: GAGVSQSPSNKVTEKGKDVELRCDPISGHTALYWYRQSLGQGLEFLIYFQGNSAPDKSGLPSDRFSAERTGGSVSTLTIQRTQQEDSAVYLCASSLGVEEYGYTFGSGTRLTVV.

This clonotype came up once. J is TRBJ2-5 and V is TRBV15; 10 positions match TRBD2. The tail of the sequence fits TRBJ2-7 better, so the J call may be wrong. The CDR3 is 14 residues long. Germline CDR1 is LNHNV and CDR2 is YYDKDF (reference sequence). The CDR3 coding sequence is TGTGCCACCAGCAACCAGCGGGGGGGCCGCGAGCAGTACTTC. Translating it yields CATSNQRGGREQYF.

The chain recombines TRBV15 with TRBJ1-2; possibly TRBD1 for D (6 bases). CDR1 is LNHNV, CDR2 YYDKDF, per germline (reference sequence). CDR3 size: 14 residues. The V end lost 5 bases, the J end lost 8 bases, and 18 bases lay between the germline ends. The CDR3 sequence is CATSPRAGTSGYTF. CDR3 DNA: TGTGCCACCAGCCCCCGGGCCGGGACATCAGGCTACACCTTC.

The V and J genes are TRBV5-1 and TRBJ2-1; 8 bases fit TRBD1. The CDR3 spans 15 residues. The trim removed 0 bases at V and 8 bases at J, leaving 7 bases unmatched. The germline gives CDR1 SGHRS, CDR2 YFSETQ. DNA of the CDR3: TGCGCCAGCAGCTTGGAGGGACAGGAGGCCGATGAGCAGTTCTTC. It is translated as CASSLEGQEADEQFF.

In DNA form, the CDR3 reads TGTGCCAGCAGTTACGAACGGATGAACACTGAAGCTTTCTTT. Its protein product is CASSYERMNTEAFF. This chain joins TRBV6-2 or TRBV6-3 and TRBJ1-1; D is uncertain. This CDR3 has 14 amino acids. CDR1 and CDR2 from the germline V gene are MNHEY and SVGEGT. Trimming left V 2 bases short and J 0 bases short, with 7 bases between.

This clonotype was counted many times. The junction departs from the called germline gene at one end, perhaps through a read error. This sequence joins TRBV7-7 and TRBJ2-5, with D perhaps matching TRBD2 (5 bases). The CDR3 has 13 residues. Germline V lookup: CDR1 SSHAT, CDR2 FNYEAQ (reference sequence). CDR3 nucleotides: TGTGCTAGCAGCCCAGGCGGGTTGGAGACCCAGTACTTC. Residues: CASSPGGLETQYF.

Comment on this clonotype: Its ends do not fully match the called genes, so a read error is possible. V and J are TRBV20-1 and TRBJ1-1, with D possibly matching TRBD1 (5 bases). The germline CDR1 and CDR2 sequences are DFQATT and SNEGSKA (reference sequence). CDR3 length: 16 amino acids. The CDR3 loop reads CSGRGIEYGGNTEAFF. For the CDR3, the DNA is TGCAGTGGTAGAGGGATTGAGTACGGGGGTAACACTGAAGCTTTCTTT.

The chain has TRBV7-9 and TRBJ2-7; 10 positions agree with TRBD1. J lost 4 bases, V lost 6 bases, and 6 bases had no gene match. The CDR3 contains 14 residues. Germline CDR1 SEHNR, CDR2 FQNEAQ (reference sequence). The CDR3 DNA is TGTGCCAGCAGGCCGACAGGGGGCCCTTACGAGCAGTACTTC. Amino acid sequence: CASRPTGGPYEQYF.

This clonotype was detected a few times. The gene calls are TRBV4-1 and TRBJ1-2, with D possibly TRBD1 on 6 matching bases. Germline V gene lookup returns CDR1 MGHRA and CDR2 YSYEKL. The CDR3 runs to 16 residues. V shed 4 bases and J shed 2 bases, with 17 bases lying between them. In DNA form, the CDR3 reads TGCGCCAGCAGCCTGACGGGGGCGGATATCAACTATGGCTACACCTTC. It specifies CASSLTGADINYGYTF.

This clonotype has a handful of counts. J is TRBJ2-3 and V is TRBV28, with a possible D match to TRBD2 (6 bases). V gave up 4 bases and J gave up 2 bases, with 22 bases separating them. The CDR3 totals 18 residues. Germline V gives CDR1 MDHEN, CDR2 SYDVKM. CDR3 region: CASSSPGGRDLPTDTQYF. As DNA, the CDR3 is TGTGCCAGCAGTTCTCCGGGTGGTAGGGACTTACCCACAGATACGCAGTATTTT.

This clonotype was counted a few times. This chain connects TRBV6-5 to TRBJ1-1; weak D call: TRBD1 (6 bases). The CDR3 is 17 amino acids. Between the trimmed V and J ends, which lost 2 bases and 6 bases, there was a span of 22 bases. CDR1 and CDR2 (germline): MNHEY, SVGAGI. The CDR3 loop is CASSYLGARGPGAEAFF. The CDR3 DNA is TGTGCCAGCAGTTACCTGGGGGCGCGGGGCCCCGGGGCTGAAGCTTTCTTT.

This clonotype was seen just once. This chain uses TRBV4-2 with TRBJ1-5; D is unclear. V lost 0 bases to trimming and J lost 7 bases, with 10 bases between them. This CDR3 is 14 amino acids long. CDR1 and CDR2 (germline): LGHNA, YNFKEQ. In DNA form, the CDR3 reads TGTGCCAGCAGCCAAGATCGTGGGTTCCAGCCCCAGCATTTT. This sequence encodes CASSQDRGFQPQHF.

This clonotype was detected once. The CDR3 DNA reads as TGTGCCAGCAGCCCCCCGGACAATCCCTACGAGCAGTACTTC. Amino acid sequence: CASSPPDNPYEQYF. J is TRBJ2-7 and V is TRBV14; D might be TRBD1 (5 bases). CDR1 and CDR2 (germline): SGHDN, FVKESK. The CDR3 loop spans 14 amino acids. Trimming cost V 4 bases and J 2 bases, with 12 bases left between them. Supplemented by reference TRBV14 and TRBJ2-7, the full variable domain reads EAGVTQFPSHSVIEKGQTVTLRCDPISGHDNLYWYRRVMGKEIKFLLHFVKESKQDESGMPNNRFLAERTGGTYSTLKVQPAELEDSGVYFCASSPPDNPYEQYFGPGTRLTVT.

This sequence joins TRBV29-1 and TRBJ2-2, with 10 positions matching TRBD2. Looked up from germline, CDR1 is SQVTM and CDR2 is ANQGSEA. Trimming removed 6 bases from V and 3 bases from J; junction bases left unmatched: 4. The CDR3 sequence is 14 residues long. The CDR3 coding sequence is TGCAGCGTCCAGCGGGGGGGTTACACCGGGGAGCTGTTTTTT. Translation gives CSVQRGGYTGELFF.

This clonotype was counted between two and nine times. The J gene is TRBJ2-7, the V gene TRBV20-1; TRBD2 matches 7 bases. TRBJ2-5 matches the DNA end more closely, so the J call is doubtful. The CDR3 consists of 15 residues. The germline V gene has CDR1 DFQATT and CDR2 SNEGSKA (reference sequence). CDR3 residues: CSARGLLAAQETQYF. The CDR3 region has the DNA TGCAGTGCTAGAGGTCTGCTAGCGGCTCAAGAGACCCAGTACTTC.

This clonotype turned up a few times. V usage is TRBV9 and J usage is TRBJ1-2; 11 bases map to TRBD1. The V gene's germline CDR1 is SGDLS and CDR2 YYNGEE. The CDR3 spans 17 residues. V lost 4 bases, J lost 4 bases, and 12 bases stayed unmatched. CDR3 sequence reads: CASSPRDRGITGYGYTF. As DNA, the CDR3 is TGTGCCAGCAGCCCCAGGGACAGGGGGATAACTGGCTATGGCTACACCTTC.